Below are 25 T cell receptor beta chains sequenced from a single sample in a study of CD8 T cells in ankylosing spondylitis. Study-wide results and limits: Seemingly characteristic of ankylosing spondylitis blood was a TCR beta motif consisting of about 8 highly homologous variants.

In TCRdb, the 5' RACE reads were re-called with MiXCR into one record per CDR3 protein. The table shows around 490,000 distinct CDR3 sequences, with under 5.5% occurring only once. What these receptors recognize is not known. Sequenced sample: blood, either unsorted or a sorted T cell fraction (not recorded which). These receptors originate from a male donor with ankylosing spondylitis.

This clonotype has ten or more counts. This CDR3 is CSAHWGGSWGIYEQYF. The CDR3 coding sequence is TGCAGTGCTCACTGGGGAGGCTCTTGGGGGATTTACGAGCAGTACTTC. The rearrangement links TRBV20-1 to TRBJ2-7; perhaps TRBD2 as D (6 bases). V gave up 5 bases and J gave up 4 bases, with 24 bases separating them. This CDR3 contains 16 residues. Germline V gives CDR1 DFQATT, CDR2 SNEGSKA (reference sequence).

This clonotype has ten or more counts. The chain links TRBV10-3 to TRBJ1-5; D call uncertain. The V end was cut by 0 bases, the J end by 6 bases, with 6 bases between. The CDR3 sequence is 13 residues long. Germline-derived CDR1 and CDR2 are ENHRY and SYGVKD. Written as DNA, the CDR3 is TGTGCCATCAGTGAGTCGGAGGTTCAGCCCCAGCATTTT. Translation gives CAISESEVQPQHF.

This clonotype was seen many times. CDR3 sequence: CSAEERGLTDTQYF. In DNA, the CDR3 is TGCAGTGCTGAGGAGCGGGGCCTCACAGATACGCAGTATTTT. The genes are TRBV20-1 and TRBJ2-3; 7 nucleotides match TRBD2. Germline V lookup: CDR1 DFQATT, CDR2 SNEGSKA (reference sequence). V shed 5 bases and J 2 bases; nucleotides not matched to a gene: 7. The CDR3 contains 14 residues.

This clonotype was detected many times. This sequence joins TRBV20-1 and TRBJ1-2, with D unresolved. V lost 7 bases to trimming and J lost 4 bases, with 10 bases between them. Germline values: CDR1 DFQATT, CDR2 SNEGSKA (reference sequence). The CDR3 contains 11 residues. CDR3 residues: CSVRPGYGYTF. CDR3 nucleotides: TGCAGTGTACGGCCAGGCTATGGCTACACCTTC.

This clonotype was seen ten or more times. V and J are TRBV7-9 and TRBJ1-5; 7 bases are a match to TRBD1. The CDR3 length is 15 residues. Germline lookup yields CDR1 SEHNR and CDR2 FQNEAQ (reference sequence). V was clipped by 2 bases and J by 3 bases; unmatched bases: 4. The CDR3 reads CASSLTGTVNQPQHF. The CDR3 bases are TGTGCCAGCAGCTTAACCGGGACAGTCAATCAGCCCCAGCATTTT.

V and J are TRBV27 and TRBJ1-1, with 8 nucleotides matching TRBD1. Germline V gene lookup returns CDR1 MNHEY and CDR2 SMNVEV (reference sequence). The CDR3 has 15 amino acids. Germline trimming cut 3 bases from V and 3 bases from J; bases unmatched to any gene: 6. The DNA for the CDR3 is TGTGCCAGCAGTTTCCCAGGGGGCCGAGACACTGAAGCTTTCTTT. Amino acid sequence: CASSFPGGRDTEAFF.

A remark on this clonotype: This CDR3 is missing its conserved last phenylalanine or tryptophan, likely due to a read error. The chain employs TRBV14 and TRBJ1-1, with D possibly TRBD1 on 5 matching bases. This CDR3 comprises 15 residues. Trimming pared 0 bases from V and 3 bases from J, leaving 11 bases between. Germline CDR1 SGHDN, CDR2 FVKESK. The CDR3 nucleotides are TGTGCCAGCAGCCAAGATATAGCAGGGTACACTGAAGCTTTCCTT. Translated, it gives CASSQDIAGYTEAFL.

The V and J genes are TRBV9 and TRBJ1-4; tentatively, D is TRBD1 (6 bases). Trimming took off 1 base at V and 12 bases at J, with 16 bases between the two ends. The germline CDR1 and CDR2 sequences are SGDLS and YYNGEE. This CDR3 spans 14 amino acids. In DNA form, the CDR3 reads TGTGCCAGCAGCGTAAACTCCGCCGCAGGGGAACTGTTTTTT. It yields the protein CASSVNSAAGELFF.

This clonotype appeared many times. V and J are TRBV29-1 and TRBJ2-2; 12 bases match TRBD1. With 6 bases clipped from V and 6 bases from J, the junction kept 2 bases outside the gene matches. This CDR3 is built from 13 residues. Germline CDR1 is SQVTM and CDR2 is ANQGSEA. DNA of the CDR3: TGCAGCGTGGGACAGGGGGCTTCCGGGGAGCTGTTTTTT. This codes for CSVGQGASGELFF.

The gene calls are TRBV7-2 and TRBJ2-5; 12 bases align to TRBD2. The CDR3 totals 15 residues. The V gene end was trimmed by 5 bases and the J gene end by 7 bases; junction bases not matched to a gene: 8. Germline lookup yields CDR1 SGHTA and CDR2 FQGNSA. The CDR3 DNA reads TGTGCCAGCAGCGTCCTAGCGGGAGGGGGCGGGACCCAGTACTTC. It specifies CASSVLAGGGGTQYF.

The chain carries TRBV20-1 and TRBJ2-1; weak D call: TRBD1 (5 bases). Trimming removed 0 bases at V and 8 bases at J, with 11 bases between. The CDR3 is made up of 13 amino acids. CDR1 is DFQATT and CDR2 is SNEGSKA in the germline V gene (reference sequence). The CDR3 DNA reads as TGCAGTGCTAGAGATCTCAGGGATCATGAGCAGTTCTTC. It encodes CSARDLRDHEQFF.

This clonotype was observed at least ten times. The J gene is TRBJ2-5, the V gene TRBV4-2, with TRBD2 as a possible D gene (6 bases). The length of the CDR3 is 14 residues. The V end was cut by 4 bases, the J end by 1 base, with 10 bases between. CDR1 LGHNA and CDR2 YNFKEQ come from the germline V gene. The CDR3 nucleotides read TGTGCCAGCAGCCGTCGGGGGTCCCAAGAGACCCAGTACTTC. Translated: CASSRRGSQETQYF.

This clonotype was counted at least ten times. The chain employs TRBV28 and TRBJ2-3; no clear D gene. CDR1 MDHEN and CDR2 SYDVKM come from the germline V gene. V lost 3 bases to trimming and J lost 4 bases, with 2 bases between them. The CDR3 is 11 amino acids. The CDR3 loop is CASSFADTQYF. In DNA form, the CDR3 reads TGTGCCAGCAGTTTCGCAGATACGCAGTATTTT.

CDR3 region: CASSQDGQSRPQHF. CDR3 DNA sequence: TGCGCCAGCAGCCAAGATGGGCAGTCACGGCCCCAGCATTTT. The V call is TRBV4-1, the J call TRBJ1-5; D not resolved. Germline values: CDR1 MGHRA, CDR2 YSYEKL. This CDR3 region has 14 residues. V dropped 0 bases and J dropped 9 bases, with 12 bases sitting between them.

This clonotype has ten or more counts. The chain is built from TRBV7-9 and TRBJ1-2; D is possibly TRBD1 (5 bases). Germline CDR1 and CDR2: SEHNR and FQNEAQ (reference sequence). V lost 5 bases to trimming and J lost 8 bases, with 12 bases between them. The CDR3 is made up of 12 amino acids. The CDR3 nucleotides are TGTGCCAGCAGCGGCGGGGGGAAGGGCTACACCTTC. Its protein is CASSGGGKGYTF. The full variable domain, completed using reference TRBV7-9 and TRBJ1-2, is DTGVSQNPRHKITKRGQNVTFRCDPISEHNRLYWYRQTLGQGPEFLTYFQNEAQLEKSRLLSDRFSAERPKGSFSTLEIQRTEQGDSAMYLCASSGGGKGYTFGSGTRLTVV.

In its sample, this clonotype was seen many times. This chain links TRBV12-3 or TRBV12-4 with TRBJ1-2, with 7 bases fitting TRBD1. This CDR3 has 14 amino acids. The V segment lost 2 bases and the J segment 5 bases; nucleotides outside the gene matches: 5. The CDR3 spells CASSLSTGAYGYTF. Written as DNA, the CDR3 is TGTGCCAGCAGTTTATCAACAGGGGCTTATGGCTACACCTTC.

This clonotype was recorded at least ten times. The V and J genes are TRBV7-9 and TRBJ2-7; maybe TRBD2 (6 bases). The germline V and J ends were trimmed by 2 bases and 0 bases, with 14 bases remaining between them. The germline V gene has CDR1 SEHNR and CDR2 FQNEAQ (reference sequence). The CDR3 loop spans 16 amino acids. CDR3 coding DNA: TGTGCCAGCAGCTTATGGTCCGGGAGCCTCTCCTACGAGCAGTACTTC. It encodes CASSLWSGSLSYEQYF.

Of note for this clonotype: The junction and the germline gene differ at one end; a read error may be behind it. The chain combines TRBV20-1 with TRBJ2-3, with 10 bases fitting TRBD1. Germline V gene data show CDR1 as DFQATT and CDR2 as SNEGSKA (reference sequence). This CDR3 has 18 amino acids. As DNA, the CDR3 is TGCTGTGCGTCAGTGTCGATGGGACAGGGGTTGCTCACAGATACGCAGTATTTT. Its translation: CCASVSMGQGLLTDTQYF.

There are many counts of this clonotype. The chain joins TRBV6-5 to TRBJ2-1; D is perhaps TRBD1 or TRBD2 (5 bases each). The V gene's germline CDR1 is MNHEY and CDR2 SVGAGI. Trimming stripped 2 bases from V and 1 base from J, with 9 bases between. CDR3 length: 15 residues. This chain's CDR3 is CASSYGDVSYNEQFF. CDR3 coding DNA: TGTGCCAGCAGTTACGGGGACGTATCCTACAATGAGCAGTTCTTC.

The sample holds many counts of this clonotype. The CDR3 DNA reads TGTGCCAGCAGCGCCCGGACTAGCGGTGAAGGAGAGACCCAGTACTTC. This gives the protein CASSARTSGEGETQYF. The chain carries TRBV9 and TRBJ2-5, with 10 bases that match TRBD2. The length of the CDR3 is 16 residues. The ends lost 3 bases at V and 4 bases at J; junction bases unmatched: 9. Germline lookup yields CDR1 SGDLS and CDR2 YYNGEE.

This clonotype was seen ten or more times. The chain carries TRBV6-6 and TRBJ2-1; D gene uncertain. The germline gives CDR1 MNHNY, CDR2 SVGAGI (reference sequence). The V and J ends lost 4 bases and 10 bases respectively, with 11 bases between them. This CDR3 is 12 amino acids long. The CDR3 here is CASSSLVGEQFF. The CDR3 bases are TGTGCCAGCAGTTCCTTAGTGGGCGAGCAGTTCTTC.

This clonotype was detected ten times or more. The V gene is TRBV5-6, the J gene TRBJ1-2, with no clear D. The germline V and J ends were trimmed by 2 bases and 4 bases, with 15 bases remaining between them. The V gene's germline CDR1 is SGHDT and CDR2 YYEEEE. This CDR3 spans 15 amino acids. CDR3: CASSLRPGDIYGYTF. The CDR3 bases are TGTGCCAGCAGCTTACGACCCGGGGATATCTATGGCTACACCTTC.

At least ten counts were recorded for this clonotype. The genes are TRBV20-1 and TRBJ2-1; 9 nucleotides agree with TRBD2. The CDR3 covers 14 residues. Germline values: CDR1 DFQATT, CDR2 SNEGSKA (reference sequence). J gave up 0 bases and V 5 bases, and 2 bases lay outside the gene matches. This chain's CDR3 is CSAPLAGSYNEQFF. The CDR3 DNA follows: TGCAGTGCTCCACTAGCGGGCTCCTACAATGAGCAGTTCTTC.

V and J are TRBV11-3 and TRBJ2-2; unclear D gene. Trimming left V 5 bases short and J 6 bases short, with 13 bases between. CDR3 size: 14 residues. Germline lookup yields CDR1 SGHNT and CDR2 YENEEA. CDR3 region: CASSDRRGAGELFF. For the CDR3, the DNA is TGTGCCAGCAGCGATCGTCGCGGCGCCGGGGAGCTGTTTTTT.

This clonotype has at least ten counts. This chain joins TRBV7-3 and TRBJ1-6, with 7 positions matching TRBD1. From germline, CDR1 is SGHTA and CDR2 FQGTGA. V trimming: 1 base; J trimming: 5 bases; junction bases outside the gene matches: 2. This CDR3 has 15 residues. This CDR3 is CASSLRGTDNSPLHF. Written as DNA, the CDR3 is TGTGCCAGCAGCTTAAGAGGGACAGATAATTCACCCCTCCACTTT.